This TCR beta chain was captured in a study of blood T cells in healthy people across ages. Notes on the study in general: Long-lived donors had more naive CD4+ cells and higher diversity than aged donors.

A sample-barcoded 5' primer and a J-beta primer mix were used in a second PCR of roughly 7 to 11 cycles. TCRdb passed the 5' RACE reads through MiXCR, listing each CDR3 protein once. The data hold fewer than 1,200,000 distinct CDR3 sequences, with about 23% observed a single time. As to this clonotype: The antigen is undetermined.

The CDR3 covers 16 residues. Per germline, CDR1 SGHDT and CDR2 YYEEEE. The J segment lost 3 bases and the V segment lost 2 bases, leaving 10 bases of the junction unmatched. A further study also used this sample, focusing on T cells of mothers and their children. From that second work: Six or seven children, together with their three healthy Caucasian mothers, made up the donors.

The source material was blood. This sequence originates from a girl aged 2 to 10 in good health. The chain joins TRBV5-6 to TRBJ2-5; 7 bases match TRBD2. CDR3 amino acids: CASSFIAGTTKETQYF. CDR3 sequence (DNA): TGTGCCAGCAGCTTTATTGCGGGGACTACAAAAGAGACCCAGTACTTC.